The next 17 T cell receptor beta chains were all read from a single sample in a study of spatial heterogeneity in lung cancer. General study findings and limits: Expanded alpha and beta TCR counts within tumors tracked tumor mutation counts.

TCRdb itself ran the 5' RACE reads through MiXCR, one entry per CDR3 protein. The data contain roughly 9,000 distinct CDR3 sequences, roughly 6.3% of them singletons. The antigens these receptors bind are not known. Noted time point: sample taken at primary tumor resection. The sequencing used lung tumor tissue, collected at surgery. The receptors derive from a male donor with early-stage non-small cell lung cancer.

For this clonotype: A much larger clone lies one base from this, so it may be a read error. The J gene is TRBJ2-7, the V gene TRBV10-3, with D possibly TRBD1 on 6 matching bases. The germline V and J ends were trimmed by 10 bases and 3 bases, with 10 bases remaining between them. The CDR3 spans 11 residues. Per germline, CDR1 ENHRY and CDR2 SYGVKD. CDR3 in amino acids: CATQGSYEQYF. The DNA for the CDR3 is TGTGCCACACAGGGCAGCTACGAGCAGTACTTC.

This clonotype was observed at least ten times. This chain connects TRBV28 to TRBJ1-1; D unresolved. With 6 bases removed from V and 4 bases from J, the gap between germline ends came to 21 bases. Per the germline V gene, CDR1 is MDHEN and CDR2 is SYDVKM. This CDR3 is built from 16 residues. In nucleotides, the CDR3 is TGTGCCAGCAGGAGTAAGGTACCAGGTCGCGGCACTGAAGCTTTCTTT. It specifies CASRSKVPGRGTEAFF.

The J gene is TRBJ1-4, the V gene TRBV5-1; D is undetermined. The germline CDR1 and CDR2 sequences are SGHRS and YFSETQ. CDR3 length: 17 residues. The V end was cut by 3 bases, the J end by 0 bases, with 15 bases between. CDR3 loop: CASSSRGFTATNEKLFF. CDR3 bases: TGCGCCAGCAGCTCGCGGGGTTTCACCGCAACTAATGAAAAACTGTTTTTT.

This sequence joins TRBV7-2 and TRBJ2-2; 9 bases are shared with TRBD1. Germline trimming cut 6 bases from V and 5 bases from J; bases unmatched to any gene: 7. CDR3 length equals 15 residues. From germline, CDR1 is SGHTA and CDR2 FQGNSA. CDR3 DNA: TGTGCCAGCAGAACCGGGACAGGGAGAACCGGGGAGCTGTTTTTT. This codes for CASRTGTGRTGELFF.

This clonotype was observed at least ten times. The V call is TRBV7-2, the J call TRBJ1-5, with no clear D. V dropped 1 base and J dropped 4 bases, with 5 bases sitting between them. CDR1 is SGHTA, CDR2 FQGNSA, per germline. CDR3 length equals 13 residues. CDR3 DNA sequence: TGTGCCAGCAGCTTAGGGAAGAATCAGCCCCAGCATTTT. Translated: CASSLGKNQPQHF.

The sample holds many counts of this clonotype. V gene TRBV5-1 combines with J gene TRBJ1-2, with 7 bases that match TRBD1. Trimming took 7 bases from V and 5 from J; bases not matched to a gene: 11. Germline V gene lookup returns CDR1 SGHRS and CDR2 YFSETQ. This CDR3 is 14 amino acids long. The CDR3 sequence is CASSREGQLYGYTF. The CDR3 nucleotides read TGCGCCAGCTCTCGCGAGGGACAGCTATATGGCTACACCTTC.

This clonotype has at least ten counts. This rearrangement joins TRBV5-1 to TRBJ2-1; D is undetermined. V was clipped by 4 bases and J by 8 bases, with 7 bases between them. Germline V gene data show CDR1 as SGHRS and CDR2 as YFSETQ. The CDR3 loop spans 11 amino acids. CDR3 amino acids: CASSDHDEQFF. CDR3 coding DNA: TGCGCCAGCAGCGATCACGATGAGCAGTTCTTC.

This clonotype was picked up many times. The CDR3 is CASSFDTMGGREQYF. In DNA form, the CDR3 reads TGTGCCAGCAGCTTTGATACGATGGGCGGCCGGGAGCAGTACTTC. The rearrangement joins TRBV7-9 to TRBJ2-7; D gene unclear. The CDR3 has 15 residues. The V end was cut by 3 bases, the J end by 7 bases, with 19 bases between. Germline V gene data show CDR1 as SEHNR and CDR2 as FQNEAQ (reference sequence).

This clonotype was observed many times. One end of the junction is discordant with germline, which a read error may explain. The J gene is TRBJ1-2, the V gene TRBV10-3, with 7 nucleotides matching TRBD1. The CDR3 is made up of 11 amino acids. Germline V lookup: CDR1 ENHRY, CDR2 SYGVKD. The CDR3 here is CAINGQEVWSF. DNA of the CDR3: TGTGCCATCAATGGACAGGAGGTTTGGTCCTTC.

In its sample, this clonotype was seen many times. The rearrangement uses TRBV6-2 or TRBV6-3 and TRBJ2-2, with 8 bases fitting TRBD2. From germline, CDR1 is MNHEY and CDR2 SVGEGT. V dropped 2 bases and J dropped 4; count of bases not matched to a gene: 12. CDR3 length: 18 residues. CDR3 DNA sequence: TGTGCCAGCAGTTACCTCCCCGGGGGGGGAGACCCCACCGGGGAGCTGTTTTTT. It is translated as CASSYLPGGGDPTGELFF.

This clonotype has only a few counts. The chain combines TRBV2 with TRBJ1-1, with D uncertain. V was clipped by 4 bases and J by 0 bases, with 6 bases between them. This CDR3 contains 13 residues. Germline CDR1 reads SNHLY; CDR2 reads FYNNEI. The CDR3 region is CASSAGLNTEAFF. In DNA, the CDR3 is TGTGCCAGCAGTGCCGGGCTGAACACTGAAGCTTTCTTT.

Many counts were recorded for this clonotype. The V gene is TRBV20-1, the J gene TRBJ1-6; the D gene is possibly TRBD1 (6 bases). This CDR3 region has 14 residues. Germline values: CDR1 DFQATT, CDR2 SNEGSKA (reference sequence). The V end lost 5 bases, the J end lost 9 bases, and 17 bases lay between the germline ends. The CDR3 nucleotides are TGCAGTGCTCCAACAGGGCTTGGAAGTTCACCCCTCCACTTT. Protein: CSAPTGLGSSPLHF.

The rearrangement links TRBV10-3 to TRBJ2-7; 7 bases align to TRBD1. The germline CDR1 and CDR2 sequences are ENHRY and SYGVKD. The CDR3 extends over 15 amino acids. The V and J ends lost 4 bases and 2 bases, in that order; junction bases with no gene match: 8. The CDR3 nucleotides are TGTGCCATCAGTGGAAACGGGACAGCTCCCTACGAGCAGTACTTC. Translation: CAISGNGTAPYEQYF.

This clonotype came up many times. The genes are TRBV4-2 and TRBJ1-5; D remains ambiguous. Germline V gives CDR1 LGHNA, CDR2 YNFKEQ. Trimming cost V 5 bases and J 4 bases, with 9 bases left between them. This CDR3 is 13 amino acids long. The DNA for the CDR3 is TGTGCCAGCAGCTGGGGTTCGAATCAGCCCCAGCATTTT. Its protein is CASSWGSNQPQHF.

This clonotype was counted many times. This chain uses TRBV6-5 with TRBJ2-7; TRBD2 agrees at 7 bases. The germline V gene has CDR1 MNHEY and CDR2 SVGAGI. V trimming: 7 bases; J trimming: 8 bases; junction bases outside the gene matches: 17. The CDR3 length is 15 residues. The CDR3 coding sequence is TGTGCCAGCACCTACGGGGGGACGGCCTCGGGCAAGCAGTACTTC. Amino acid sequence: CASTYGGTASGKQYF.

The chain's CDR3 is CASSPPWQRNEQFF. The DNA of the CDR3 is TGTGCCAGCTCACCGCCATGGCAGAGGAATGAGCAGTTCTTC. The chain links TRBV18 to TRBJ2-1; D remains unclear. The germline V gene encodes CDR1 KGHSH and CDR2 LQKENI. V was cut by 3 bases and J by 7 bases, with 13 bases left in between. The CDR3 covers 14 residues.

This clonotype showed up many times. The V gene is TRBV24-1, the J gene TRBJ2-1; maybe TRBD1 (5 bases). The V gene's germline CDR1 is KGHDR and CDR2 SFDVKD. Trimming shortened V by 5 bases and J by 3 bases, and 10 bases separated the two germline ends. The CDR3 contains 14 residues. CDR3 DNA: TGTGCCACCAGTGGTGGGCAGGGCTACAATGAGCAGTTCTTC. This translates into CATSGGQGYNEQFF.